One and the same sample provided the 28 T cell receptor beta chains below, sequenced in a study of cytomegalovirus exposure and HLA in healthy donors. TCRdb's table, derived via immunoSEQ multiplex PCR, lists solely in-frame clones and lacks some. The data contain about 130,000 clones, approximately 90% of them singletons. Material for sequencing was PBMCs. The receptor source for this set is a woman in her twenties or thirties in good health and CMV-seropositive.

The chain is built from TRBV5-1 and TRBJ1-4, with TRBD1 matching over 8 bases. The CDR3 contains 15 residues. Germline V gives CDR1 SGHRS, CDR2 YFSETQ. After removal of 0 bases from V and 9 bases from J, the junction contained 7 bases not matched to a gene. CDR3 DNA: TGCGCCAGCAGCTTGGACCGGACAGGGAGGAAAAAACTGTTTTTT. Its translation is CASSLDRTGRKKLFF. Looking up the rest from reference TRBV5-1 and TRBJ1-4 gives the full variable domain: KAGVTQTPRYLIKTRGQQVTLSCSPISGHRSVSWYQQTPGQGLQFLFEYFSETQRNKGNFPGRFSGRQFSNSRSEMNVSTLELGDSALYLCASSLDRTGRKKLFFGSGTQLSVL.

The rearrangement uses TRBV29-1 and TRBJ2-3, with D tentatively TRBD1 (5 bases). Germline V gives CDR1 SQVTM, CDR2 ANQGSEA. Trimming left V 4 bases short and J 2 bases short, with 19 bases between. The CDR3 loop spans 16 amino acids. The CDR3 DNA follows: TGCAGCGTTGCCGGCAGTGACAGCATATACACAGATACGCAGTATTTT. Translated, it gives CSVAGSDSIYTDTQYF.

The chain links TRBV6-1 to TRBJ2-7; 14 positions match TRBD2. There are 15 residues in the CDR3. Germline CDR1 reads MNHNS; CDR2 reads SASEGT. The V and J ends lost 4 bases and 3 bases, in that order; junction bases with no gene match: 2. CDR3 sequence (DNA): TGTGCCAGCAGTGGGGGGACTAGCGGGGGCTACGAGCAGTACTTC. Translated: CASSGGTSGGYEQYF.

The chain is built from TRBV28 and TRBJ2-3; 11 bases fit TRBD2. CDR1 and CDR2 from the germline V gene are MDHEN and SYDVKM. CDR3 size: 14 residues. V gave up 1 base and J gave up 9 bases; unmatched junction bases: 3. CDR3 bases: TGTGCCAGCAGTTTATCTAGCGGGAGGTTCACGCAGTATTTT. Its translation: CASSLSSGRFTQYF.

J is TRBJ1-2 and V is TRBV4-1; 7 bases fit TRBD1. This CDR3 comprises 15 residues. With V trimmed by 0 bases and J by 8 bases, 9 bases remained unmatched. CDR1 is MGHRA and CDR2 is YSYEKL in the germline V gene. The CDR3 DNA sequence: TGCGCCAGCAGCCAAGACTCCAGGGGGGCCTGGGGCTACACCTTC. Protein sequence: CASSQDSRGAWGYTF.

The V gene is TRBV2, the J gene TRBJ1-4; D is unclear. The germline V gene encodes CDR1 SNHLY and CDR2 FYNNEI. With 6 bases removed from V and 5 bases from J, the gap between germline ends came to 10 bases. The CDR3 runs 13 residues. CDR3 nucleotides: TGTGCCAGCAGGGAGGGTCGAAATGAAAAACTGTTTTTT. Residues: CASREGRNEKLFF.

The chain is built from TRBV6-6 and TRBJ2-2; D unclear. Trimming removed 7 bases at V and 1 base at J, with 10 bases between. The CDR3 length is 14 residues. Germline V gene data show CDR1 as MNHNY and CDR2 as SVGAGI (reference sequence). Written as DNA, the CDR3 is TGTGCCAGCACCAACAGACAGAACACCGGGGAGCTGTTTTTT. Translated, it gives CASTNRQNTGELFF.

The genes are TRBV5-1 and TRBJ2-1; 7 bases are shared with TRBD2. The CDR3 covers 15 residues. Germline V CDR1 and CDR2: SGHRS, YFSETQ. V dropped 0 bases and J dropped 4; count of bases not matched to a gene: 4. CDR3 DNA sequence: TGCGCCAGCAGCTTGGATTGGGGGGGATACAATGAGCAGTTCTTC. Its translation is CASSLDWGGYNEQFF.

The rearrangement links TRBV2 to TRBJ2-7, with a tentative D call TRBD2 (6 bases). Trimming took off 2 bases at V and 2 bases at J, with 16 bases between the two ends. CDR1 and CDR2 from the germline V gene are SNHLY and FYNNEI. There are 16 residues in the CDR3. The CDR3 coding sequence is TGTGCCAGCAGTGAATTCACTAGCAAGGGCGCCTACGAGCAGTACTTC. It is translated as CASSEFTSKGAYEQYF.

CDR3 nucleotide sequence: TGTGCCAGCAACAAGGGGACAATCCATGGAGAAAAACTGTTTTTT. It translates to CASNKGTIHGEKLFF. This rearrangement joins TRBV5-6 to TRBJ1-4; D possibly corresponds to TRBD1 (6 bases). With 6 bases removed from V and 8 bases from J, the gap between germline ends came to 20 bases. Germline V lookup: CDR1 SGHDT, CDR2 YYEEEE. The CDR3 is made up of 15 amino acids.

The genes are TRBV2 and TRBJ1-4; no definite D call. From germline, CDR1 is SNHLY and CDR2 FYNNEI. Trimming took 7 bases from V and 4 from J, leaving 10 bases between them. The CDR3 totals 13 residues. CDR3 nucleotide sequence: TGTGCCAGCAACCGCAGGTATAATGAAAAACTGTTTTTT. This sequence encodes CASNRRYNEKLFF.

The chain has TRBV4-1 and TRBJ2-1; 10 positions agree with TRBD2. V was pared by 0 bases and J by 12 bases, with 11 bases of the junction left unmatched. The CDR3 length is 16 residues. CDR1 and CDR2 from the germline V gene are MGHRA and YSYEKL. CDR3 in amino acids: CASSQEGVAGGWVQFF. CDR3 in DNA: TGCGCCAGCAGCCAAGAAGGGGTAGCGGGAGGCTGGGTGCAGTTCTTC.

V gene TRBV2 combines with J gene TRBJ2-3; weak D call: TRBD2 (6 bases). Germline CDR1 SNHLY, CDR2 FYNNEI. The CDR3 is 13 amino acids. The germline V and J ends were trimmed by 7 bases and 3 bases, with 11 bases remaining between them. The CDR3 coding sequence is TGTGCCAGCACCGGGGGTTCTACAGATACGCAGTATTTT. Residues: CASTGGSTDTQYF.

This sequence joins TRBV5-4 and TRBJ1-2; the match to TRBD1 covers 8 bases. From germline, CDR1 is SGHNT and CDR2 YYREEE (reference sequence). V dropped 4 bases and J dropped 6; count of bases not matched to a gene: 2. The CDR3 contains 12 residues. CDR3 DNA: TGTGCCAGCAGCAACAGGGGGAATGGCTACACCTTC. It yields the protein CASSNRGNGYTF.

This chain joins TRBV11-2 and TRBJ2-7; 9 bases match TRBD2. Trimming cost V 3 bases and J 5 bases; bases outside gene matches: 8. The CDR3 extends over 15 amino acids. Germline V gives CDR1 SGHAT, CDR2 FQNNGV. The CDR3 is CASSFTAGTSNEQYF. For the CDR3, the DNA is TGTGCCAGCAGCTTTACGGCCGGGACTAGCAACGAGCAGTACTTC.

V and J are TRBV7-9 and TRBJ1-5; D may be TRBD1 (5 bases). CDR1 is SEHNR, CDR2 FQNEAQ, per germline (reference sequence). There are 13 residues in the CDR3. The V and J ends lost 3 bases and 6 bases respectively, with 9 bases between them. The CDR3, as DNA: TGTGCCAGCAGCTTGGCAGGGTTTCAGCCCCAGCATTTT. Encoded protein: CASSLAGFQPQHF.

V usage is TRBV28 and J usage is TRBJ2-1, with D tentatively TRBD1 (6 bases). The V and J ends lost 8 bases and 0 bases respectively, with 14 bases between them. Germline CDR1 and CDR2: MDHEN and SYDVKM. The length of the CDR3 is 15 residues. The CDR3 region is CASLSQGISYNEQFF. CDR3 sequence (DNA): TGTGCCAGCCTATCTCAGGGGATCTCCTACAATGAGCAGTTCTTC.

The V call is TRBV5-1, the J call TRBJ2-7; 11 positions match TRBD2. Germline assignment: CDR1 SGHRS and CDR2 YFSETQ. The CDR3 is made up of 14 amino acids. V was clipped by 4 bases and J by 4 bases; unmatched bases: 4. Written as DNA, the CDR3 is TGCGCCAGCAGCCCGGGACTAGCGGTTTACGAGCAGTACTTC. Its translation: CASSPGLAVYEQYF.

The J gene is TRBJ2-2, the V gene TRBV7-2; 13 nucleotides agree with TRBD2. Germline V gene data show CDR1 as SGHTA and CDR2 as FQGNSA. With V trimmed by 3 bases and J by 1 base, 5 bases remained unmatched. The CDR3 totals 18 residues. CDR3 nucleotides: TGTGCCAGCAGCTTGGGACTAGCGGGGTTCCTGAACACCGGGGAGCTGTTTTTT. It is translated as CASSLGLAGFLNTGELFF.

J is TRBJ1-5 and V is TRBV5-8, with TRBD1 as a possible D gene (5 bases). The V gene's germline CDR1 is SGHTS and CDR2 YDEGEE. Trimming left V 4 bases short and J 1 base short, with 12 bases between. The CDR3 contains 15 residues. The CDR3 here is CASSPGDGSNQPQHF. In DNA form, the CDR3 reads TGTGCCAGCAGCCCGGGGGACGGAAGCAATCAGCCCCAGCATTTT.

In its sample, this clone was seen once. CDR3 nucleotides: TGTGCCAGCTCACCCGGGACTTACGGGGAGACCCAGTACTTC. Encoded protein: CASSPGTYGETQYF. This chain links TRBV18 with TRBJ2-5; the D gene is possibly TRBD2 (6 bases). Germline V gene lookup returns CDR1 KGHSH and CDR2 LQKENI. V lost 3 bases and J 5 bases, leaving 13 bases between the germline ends. This CDR3 has 14 amino acids.

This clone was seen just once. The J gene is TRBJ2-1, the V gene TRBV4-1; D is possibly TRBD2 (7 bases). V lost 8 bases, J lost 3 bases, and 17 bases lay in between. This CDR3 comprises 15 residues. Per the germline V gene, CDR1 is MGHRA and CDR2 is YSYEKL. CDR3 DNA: TGCGCCAGCCGGGGGGCAGGGGAAGGCTACAATGAGCAGTTCTTC. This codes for CASRGAGEGYNEQFF.

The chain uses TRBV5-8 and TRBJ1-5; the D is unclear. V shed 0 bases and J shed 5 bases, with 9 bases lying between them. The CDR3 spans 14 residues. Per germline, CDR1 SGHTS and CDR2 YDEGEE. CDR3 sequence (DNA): TGTGCCAGCAGCTTGGGAGGGTATGATCAGCCCCAGCATTTT. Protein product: CASSLGGYDQPQHF. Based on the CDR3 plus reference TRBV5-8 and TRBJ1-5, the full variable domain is EAGVTQSPTHLIKTRGQQATLRCSPISGHTSVYWYQQALGLGLQFLLWYDEGEERNRGNFPPRFSGRQFPNYSSELNVNALELEDSALYLCASSLGGYDQPQHFGDGTRLSIL.

CDR3 loop: CASSRRQGRHYNEQFF. The CDR3 DNA follows: TGTGCCAGCAGCCGCAGACAGGGCCGCCACTACAATGAGCAGTTCTTC. The rearrangement links TRBV13 to TRBJ2-1; 7 nucleotides agree with TRBD1. Germline V lookup: CDR1 PRHDT, CDR2 FYEKMQ (reference sequence). This CDR3 has 16 residues. V lost 5 bases, J lost 3 bases, and 10 bases stayed unmatched.

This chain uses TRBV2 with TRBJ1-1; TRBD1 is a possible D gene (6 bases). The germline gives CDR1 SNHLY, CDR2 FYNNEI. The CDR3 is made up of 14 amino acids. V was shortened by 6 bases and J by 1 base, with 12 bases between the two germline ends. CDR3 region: CASRYDRTNTEAFF. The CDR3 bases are TGTGCCAGCAGGTATGACAGGACGAACACTGAAGCTTTCTTT.

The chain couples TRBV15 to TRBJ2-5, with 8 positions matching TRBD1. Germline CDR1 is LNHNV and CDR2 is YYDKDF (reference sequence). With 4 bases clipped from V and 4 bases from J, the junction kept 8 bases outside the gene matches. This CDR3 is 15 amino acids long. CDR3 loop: CATSIRQGARETQYF. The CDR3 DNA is TGTGCCACCAGCATCCGGCAGGGGGCGCGAGAGACCCAGTACTTC.

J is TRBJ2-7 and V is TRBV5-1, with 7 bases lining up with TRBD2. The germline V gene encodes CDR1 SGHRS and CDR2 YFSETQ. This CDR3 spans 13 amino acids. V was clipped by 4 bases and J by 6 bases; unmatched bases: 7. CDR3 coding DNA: TGCGCCAGCAGCCTCGGACTAGACGGCGAGCAGTACTTC. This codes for CASSLGLDGEQYF.

As DNA, the CDR3 is TGTGCCAGCAGTGGGTCCGGGACAAAAATCACTGAAGCTTTCTTT. It is translated as CASSGSGTKITEAFF. V is TRBV2 and J is TRBJ1-1; D possibly corresponds to TRBD1 (6 bases). CDR1 is SNHLY and CDR2 is FYNNEI in the germline V gene. Deletions cut 4 bases from V and 4 bases from J, with 16 bases between. This CDR3 is 15 amino acids long.